These 15 T cell receptor beta chains came from one sample sequenced in a study of blood T cells in healthy people across ages. With a J-beta primer mix and a sample-barcoded 5' primer, a second PCR ran about 7 to 11 cycles. Each CDR3 protein gets one entry after TCRdb re-called the 5' RACE reads with MiXCR. This sample has about 1.6 million distinct CDR3 sequences, with roughly 32% found just once. Specimen: blood. The receptors shown here come from a woman in her twenties or thirties in good health.

This clonotype was found a few times. The chain joins TRBV5-6 to TRBJ1-1; D call uncertain. Between the trimmed V and J ends, which lost 1 base and 0 bases, there was a span of 7 bases. This CDR3 region has 14 residues. Germline CDR1 is SGHDT and CDR2 is YYEEEE. CDR3 loop: CASSLYRLNTEAFF. As DNA, the CDR3 is TGTGCCAGCAGCTTGTACAGATTGAACACTGAAGCTTTCTTT.

This clonotype has just one count. V is TRBV18 and J is TRBJ1-2; 10 positions agree with TRBD1. V was pared by 6 bases and J by 7 bases, with 8 bases of the junction left unmatched. Germline values: CDR1 KGHSH, CDR2 LQKENI. CDR3 length: 14 amino acids. As DNA, the CDR3 is TGTGCCAGCTCGCTTGACAGGGGGCTTATTGGCTACACCTTC. Protein product: CASSLDRGLIGYTF.

The gene calls are TRBV9 and TRBJ2-1; tentative D call: TRBD2 (5 bases). CDR3 length: 14 residues. Germline CDR1 SGDLS, CDR2 YYNGEE. Trimming cost V 9 bases and J 7 bases, with 20 bases left between them. CDR3 in DNA: TGTGCCACCAGTTGGAGCCCTGGCGGGAATGAGCAGTTCTTC. Translating gives CATSWSPGGNEQFF.

The genes are TRBV7-3 and TRBJ2-5; D might be TRBD2 (5 bases). The CDR3 consists of 13 residues. The germline CDR1 and CDR2 sequences are SGHTA and FQGTGA. Deletions cut 4 bases from V and 7 bases from J, with 13 bases between. The CDR3 region has the DNA TGTGCCAGCAGCTCATACCTCGGAGGGACCCAGTACTTC. Protein sequence: CASSSYLGGTQYF.

Concerning this clonotype: At one of its ends the junction is not consistent with the germline gene, which may arise from a read error. The chain joins TRBV4-1 to TRBJ1-5, with D perhaps matching TRBD1 (5 bases). The CDR3 has 15 amino acids. Germline values: CDR1 MGHRA, CDR2 YSYEKL. The CDR3 nucleotides read TGCGCCAGCAGCCAAGATCAGGGCTTTCAGCAGCCCCGGCATTTT. The encoded protein is CASSQDQGFQQPRHF.

This clonotype has only a few counts. V gene TRBV6-1 combines with J gene TRBJ2-1; 15 nucleotides agree with TRBD2. J was trimmed by 7 bases and V by 9 bases; bases with no gene match: 7. Germline values: CDR1 MNHNS, CDR2 SASEGT. The CDR3 has 15 residues. The DNA of the CDR3 is TGTGCCAGTCGGACTAGCGGGAGGGCCGGGAATGAGCAGTTCTTC. Amino acids: CASRTSGRAGNEQFF.

This clonotype showed up just a few times. The chain links TRBV12-3 or TRBV12-4 to TRBJ2-5, with 7 bases that match TRBD2. V was pared by 6 bases and J by 7 bases, with 14 bases of the junction left unmatched. The CDR3 consists of 15 residues. DNA of the CDR3: TGTGCCAGCAGCGGTGTCGTGGAACGCGGGGGGACCCAGTACTTC. This codes for CASSGVVERGGTQYF.

The chain has TRBV28 and TRBJ2-7; the D gene is possibly TRBD2 (6 bases). The V end was cut by 4 bases, the J end by 12 bases, with 22 bases between. The germline V gene encodes CDR1 MDHEN and CDR2 SYDVKM. This CDR3 spans 14 amino acids. CDR3 loop: CASSSSGLSEASYF. The CDR3 coding sequence is TGTGCCAGCAGTTCGTCGGGACTCTCGGAGGCCTCGTACTTC.

V is TRBV20-1 and J is TRBJ2-1; either TRBD1 or TRBD2 may fit D (5 bases each). Germline values: CDR1 DFQATT, CDR2 SNEGSKA (reference sequence). The CDR3 is 22 residues long. V gave up 1 base and J gave up 7 bases, with 38 bases separating them. The CDR3 nucleotides read TGCAGTGCTAGAGCCGGGACCCGGGCGCGCGCGGCATTTTCCAAGACGTGGAATGAGCAGTTCTTC. The encoded protein is CSARAGTRARAAFSKTWNEQFF.

Note on this clonotype: One end of the junction varies from germline; a read error may be responsible. This sequence joins TRBV7-9 and TRBJ1-2, with D uncertain. Germline lookup yields CDR1 SEHNR and CDR2 FQNEAQ (reference sequence). The CDR3 extends over 14 amino acids. The CDR3 loop is CANSNGASDYGYTF. The CDR3 region has the DNA TGTGCCAACAGCAACGGCGCCTCGGACTATGGCTACACCTTC.

The sample holds a few counts of this clonotype. J is TRBJ2-1 and V is TRBV6-6, with TRBD2 matching over 8 bases. This CDR3 comprises 16 residues. V was pared by 4 bases and J by 0 bases, with 5 bases of the junction left unmatched. The V gene's germline CDR1 is MNHNY and CDR2 SVGAGI (reference sequence). CDR3 amino acids: CASSSERESSYNEQFF. In DNA, the CDR3 is TGTGCCAGCAGTTCGGAGCGGGAGAGCTCCTACAATGAGCAGTTCTTC.

In its sample, this clonotype was seen a few times. The rearrangement links TRBV5-1 to TRBJ2-5, with a tentative D call TRBD1 (5 bases). The CDR3 extends over 13 amino acids. V lost 6 bases and J lost 3, with 12 bases in between. Looked up from germline, CDR1 is SGHRS and CDR2 is YFSETQ. DNA for the CDR3: TGCGCCAGCAAGCAGGGATTTAAAGAGACCCAGTACTTC. Translating gives CASKQGFKETQYF. Combining the CDR3 with reference TRBV5-1 and TRBJ2-5 gives the whole variable domain KAGVTQTPRYLIKTRGQQVTLSCSPISGHRSVSWYQQTPGQGLQFLFEYFSETQRNKGNFPGRFSGRQFSNSRSEMNVSTLELGDSALYLCASKQGFKETQYFGPGTRLLVL.

This clonotype was detected a few times. The V and J genes are TRBV24-1 and TRBJ2-7; no clear D. CDR1 and CDR2 from the germline V gene are KGHDR and SFDVKD. The CDR3 sequence is 14 residues long. V was shortened by 3 bases and J by 0 bases, with 8 bases between the two germline ends. CDR3: CATSDRDTSYEQYF. CDR3 nucleotides: TGTGCCACCAGTGATAGGGATACCTCCTACGAGCAGTACTTC.

This clonotype was detected a few times. V and J are TRBV6-1 and TRBJ2-2; D not certain. The CDR3 extends over 14 amino acids. Germline loops: CDR1 MNHNS, CDR2 SASEGT. V was clipped by 7 bases and J by 4 bases, with 13 bases between them. CDR3 sequence (DNA): TGTGCCAGCATCGGCGCGCCTACCACCGGGGAGCTGTTTTTT. It codes for CASIGAPTTGELFF.

This chain connects TRBV5-1 to TRBJ2-3; D gene unclear. The germline V and J ends were trimmed by 0 bases and 4 bases, with 15 bases remaining between them. The CDR3 covers 16 residues. Germline V gene lookup returns CDR1 SGHRS and CDR2 YFSETQ. CDR3 coding DNA: TGCGCCAGCAGCTTGGAAGGCAGGCGAGGCGCAGATACGCAGTATTTT. This translates into CASSLEGRRGADTQYF.